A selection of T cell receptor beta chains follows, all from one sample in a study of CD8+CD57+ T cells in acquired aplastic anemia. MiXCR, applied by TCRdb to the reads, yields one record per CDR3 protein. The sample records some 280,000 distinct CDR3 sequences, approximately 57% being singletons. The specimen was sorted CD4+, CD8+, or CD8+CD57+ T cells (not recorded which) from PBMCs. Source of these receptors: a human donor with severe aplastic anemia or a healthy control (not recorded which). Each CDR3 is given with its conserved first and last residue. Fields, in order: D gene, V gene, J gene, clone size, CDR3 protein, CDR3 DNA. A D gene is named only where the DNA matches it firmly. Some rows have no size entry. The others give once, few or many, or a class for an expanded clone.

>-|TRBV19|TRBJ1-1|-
CASSISLNTEVFF
TGTGCCAGTAGTATCAGCCTGAACACTGAAGTTTTCTTT
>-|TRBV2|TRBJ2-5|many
CASSEDRRFNAETQYF
TGTGCCAGCAGTGAAGACAGGAGGTTTAACGCCGAGACCCAGTACTTC
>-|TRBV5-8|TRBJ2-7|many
CASSLGQPSSYEQYF
TGTGCCAGCAGCTTGGGGCAGCCTAGCTCCTACGAGCAGTACTTC
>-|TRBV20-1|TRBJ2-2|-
CSARDRQETNTGELFF
TGCAGTGCTAGAGACAGACAGGAGACGAACACCGGGGAGCTGTTTTTT
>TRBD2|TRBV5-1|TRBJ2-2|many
CASSPGLAGGTGELFF
TGCGCCAGCAGCCCGGGACTAGCGGGGGGCACCGGGGAGCTGTTTTTT
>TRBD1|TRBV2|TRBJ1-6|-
CASGPGQGVNSPLHF
TGTGCCAGCGGACCGGGACAGGGGGTCAATTCACCCCTCCACTTT
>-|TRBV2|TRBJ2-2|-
CASSENREGLFF
TGTGCCAGCAGTGAAAACAGGGAAGGGTTGTTTTTT
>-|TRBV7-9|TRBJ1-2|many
CASRPSGGGRGYTF
TGTGCCAGCAGGCCTAGTGGTGGAGGGAGGGGCTACACCTTC
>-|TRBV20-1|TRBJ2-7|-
CSAMGREDYEQYF
TGCAGTGCTATGGGCCGCGAGGATTACGAGCAGTACTTC
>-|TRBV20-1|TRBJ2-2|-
CSARVPESQDTGELFF
TGCAGTGCTAGAGTTCCCGAGAGTCAGGACACCGGGGAGCTGTTTTTT
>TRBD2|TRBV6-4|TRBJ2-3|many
CASRTSVSSTDTQYF
TGTGCCAGCAGAACTAGCGTCTCTAGCACAGATACGCAGTATTTT
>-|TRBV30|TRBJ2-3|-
CAWRFVGTDTQYF
TGTGCCTGGAGGTTTGTCGGCACAGATACGCAGTATTTT
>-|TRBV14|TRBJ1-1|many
CASSRLPGHTTEAFF
TGTGCCAGCAGTCGACTTCCGGGACACACAACTGAAGCTTTCTTT
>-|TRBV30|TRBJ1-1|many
CAWMITVNTEAFF
TGTGCCTGGATGATCACGGTGAACACTGAAGCTTTCTTT
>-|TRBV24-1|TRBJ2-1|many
CATSDATVNEQFF
TGTGCCACCAGTGATGCCACAGTCAATGAGCAGTTCTTC
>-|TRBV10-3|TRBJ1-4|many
CAISESTGGEKLFF
TGTGCCATCAGTGAGTCGACGGGGGGCGAAAAACTGTTTTTT
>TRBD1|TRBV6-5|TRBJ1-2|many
CASSQQGYGYTF
TGTGCCAGCAGTCAACAGGGGTATGGCTACACCTTC
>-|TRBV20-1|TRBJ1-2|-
CSANPHGYTF
TGCAGTGCGAACCCACATGGCTACACCTTC
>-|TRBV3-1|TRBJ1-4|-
CASSPLGASEKVFF
TGTGCCAGCAGTCCTCTTGGGGCTAGTGAAAAAGTGTTTTTT
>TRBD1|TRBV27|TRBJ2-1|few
CASSPHLGQGAIYNEQFF
TGTGCCAGCAGTCCCCATCTGGGGCAGGGGGCGATATACAATGAGCAGTTCTTC
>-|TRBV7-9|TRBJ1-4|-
CASSLVPGPQFF
TGTGCCAGCAGCTTAGTCCCCGGGCCTCAGTTTTTT
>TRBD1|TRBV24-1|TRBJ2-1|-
CATSLGTGVYNEQFF
TGTGCCACCAGTCTCGGGACAGGGGTCTACAATGAGCAGTTCTTC
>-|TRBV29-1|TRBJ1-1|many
CSADAKTEAFF
TGCAGCGCTGACGCGAAGACTGAAGCTTTCTTT
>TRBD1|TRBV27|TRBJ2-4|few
CATSEGAGNIQYF
TGTGCCACCTCTGAGGGGGCGGGAAACATTCAGTACTTC
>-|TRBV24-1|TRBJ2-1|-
CATSEAGVYNEQFF
TGTGCCACCAGTGAAGCAGGGGTGTACAATGAGCAGTTCTTC
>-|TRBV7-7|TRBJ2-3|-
CASSLYGWGGLSTDTQYF
TGTGCCAGCAGCTTATATGGGTGGGGGGGCTTAAGCACAGATACGCAGTATTTT
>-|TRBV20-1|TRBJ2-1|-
CSASPVLSSYNEQFF
TGCAGTGCTAGTCCCGTATTAAGCTCCTACAATGAGCAGTTCTTC
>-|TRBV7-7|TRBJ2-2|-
CASSGQKTGELFF
TGTGCTAGCAGCGGACAGAAGACCGGGGAGCTGTTTTTT
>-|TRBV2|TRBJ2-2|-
CASSEQVTNTGELFF
TGTGCCAGCAGTGAACAGGTTACGAACACCGGGGAGCTGTTTTTT
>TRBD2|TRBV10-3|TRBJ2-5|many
CAISQGGETQYF
TGTGCCATCAGTCAGGGAGGGGAGACCCAGTACTTC
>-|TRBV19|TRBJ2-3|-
CASSPGVADTQYF
TGTGCCAGTAGCCCAGGGGTCGCAGATACGCAGTATTTT
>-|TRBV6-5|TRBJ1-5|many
CASSSLPLYSNQPQHF
TGTGCCAGCAGTTCGTTACCCTTGTATAGCAATCAGCCCCAGCATTTT
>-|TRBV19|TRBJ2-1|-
CASSLRTPSYNEQFF
TGTGCCAGTAGCCTCAGGACTCCCTCCTACAATGAGCAGTTCTTC
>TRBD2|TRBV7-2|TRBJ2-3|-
CASSPPGDRGGTDTQYF
TGTGCCAGCAGCCCTCCGGGCGACCGCGGGGGGACAGATACGCAGTATTTT
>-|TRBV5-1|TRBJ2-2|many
CASSEPGELFF
TGCGCCAGCAGCGAACCCGGGGAGCTGTTTTTT
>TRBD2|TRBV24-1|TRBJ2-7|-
CATSLAGGQGEQYF
TGTGCCACCAGTCTAGCGGGAGGTCAGGGGGAGCAGTACTTC
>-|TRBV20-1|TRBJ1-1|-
CSGGKNTEAFF
TGCAGTGGCGGGAAGAACACTGAAGCTTTCTTT
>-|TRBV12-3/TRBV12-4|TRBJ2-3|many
CASSQRRADTQYF
TGTGCCAGCAGTCAACGGCGGGCAGATACGCAGTATTTT
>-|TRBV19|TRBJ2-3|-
CASTDSGSTDTQYF
TGTGCCAGTACGGATAGCGGAAGCACAGATACGCAGTATTTT
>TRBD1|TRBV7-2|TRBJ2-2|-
CASSLISDRYTGELFF
TGTGCCAGCAGCCTAATATCGGACAGGTACACCGGGGAGCTGTTTTTT
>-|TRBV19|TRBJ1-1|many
CASSIPAPGGDTEAFF
TGTGCCAGTAGTATACCAGCTCCCGGGGGGGACACTGAAGCTTTCTTT
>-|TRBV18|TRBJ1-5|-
CASSPLRQRLGSNQPQHF
TGTGCCAGCTCACCATTAAGGCAAAGGCTGGGAAGCAATCAGCCCCAGCATTTT
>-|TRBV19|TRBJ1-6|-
CASSIGGMGSPLHF
TGTGCCAGTAGTATAGGTGGCATGGGTTCACCCCTCCACTTT
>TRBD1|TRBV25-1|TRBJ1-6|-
CASNRDRYYSPLHF
TGTGCCAGCAATCGGGACAGATACTATTCACCCCTCCACTTT
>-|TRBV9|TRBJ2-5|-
CASSVAGTRDQETQYF
TGTGCCAGCAGCGTAGCGGGGACTCGAGACCAAGAGACCCAGTACTTC
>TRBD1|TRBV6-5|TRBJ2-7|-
CASSYSTTGELQYF
TGTGCCAGCAGTTACTCTACGACAGGGGAACTGCAGTACTTC
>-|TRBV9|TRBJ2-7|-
CASGGANSQQYF
TGTGCCAGCGGCGGGGCGAATAGCCAGCAGTACTTC
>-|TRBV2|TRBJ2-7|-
CASSDRVFSYEQYF
TGCGCCAGCAGTGATCGGGTTTTCTCCTACGAGCAGTACTTC
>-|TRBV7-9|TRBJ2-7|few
CASSLAGARASYEQYF
TGTGCCAGCAGCTTGGCCGGTGCAAGGGCATCCTACGAGCAGTACTTC